This TCR beta chain was captured in a study of T cells in Graves' hyperthyroidism and ophthalmopathy. RNA transcripts provided the source from which TCR beta CDR3 regions were amplified. The TCR CDR3 first-round RT-PCR relied on the HTBI primer set. TCRdb reprocessed the multiplex PCR reads via MiXCR and lists one record per CDR3 protein. The data show almost 500,000 distinct CDR3 sequences, about 20% seen once. Whole-study results and caveats: Most thyroid clonotypes expanded above 0.001 appeared in blood too.

Regarding this clonotype: Its antigen is not identified.

This clonotype originated in a woman between 65 and 79 years old with Graves' ophthalmopathy. Sequences were obtained from blood.

In DNA, the CDR3 is TGCGCCAGCAGCTTAGTAGCTAAAGAGACCCAGTACTTC. Residues: CASSLVAKETQYF. The rearrangement uses TRBV5-1 and TRBJ2-5; D is undetermined. The CDR3 runs 13 residues. Trimming took off 2 bases at V and 3 bases at J, with 8 bases between the two ends. CDR1 is SGHRS, CDR2 YFSETQ, per germline.